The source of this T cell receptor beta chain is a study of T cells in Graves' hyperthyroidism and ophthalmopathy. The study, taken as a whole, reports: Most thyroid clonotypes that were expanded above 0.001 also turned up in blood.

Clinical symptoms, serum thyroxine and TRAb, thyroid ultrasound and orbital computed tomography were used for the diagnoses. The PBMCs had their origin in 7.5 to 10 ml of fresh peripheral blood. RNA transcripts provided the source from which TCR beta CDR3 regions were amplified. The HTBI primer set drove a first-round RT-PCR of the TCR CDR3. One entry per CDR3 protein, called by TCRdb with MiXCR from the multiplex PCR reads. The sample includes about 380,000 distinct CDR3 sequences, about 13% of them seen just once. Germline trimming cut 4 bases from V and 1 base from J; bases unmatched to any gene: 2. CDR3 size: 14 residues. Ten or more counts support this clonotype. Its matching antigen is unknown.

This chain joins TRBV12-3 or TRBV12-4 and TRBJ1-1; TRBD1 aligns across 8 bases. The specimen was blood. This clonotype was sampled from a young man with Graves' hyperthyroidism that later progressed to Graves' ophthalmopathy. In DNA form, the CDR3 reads TGTGCCAGCAGTTACACAGGGGGGAACACTGAAGCTTTCTTT. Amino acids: CASSYTGGNTEAFF.